This T cell receptor beta chain was observed in a study of T cell responses to AZD1222 COVID-19 vaccine. Method: immunoSEQ multiplex PCR; TCRdb's copy keeps in-frame clones and lacks some. This sample carries around 180,000 clones, over 75% of them seen once, and the ten largest clones take approximately 7.2%. Broader study findings: Reportedly, nearly half of unique spike TCRs recognized epitopes outside B.1.351/B.1.1.7 mutations. Repertoires in all cases were sampled only once the peak T cell response had passed.

This clone occurred once. Its antigen is not known. This CDR3 comprises 14 residues. Trimming left V 3 bases short and J 8 bases short, with 14 bases between. Germline V CDR1 and CDR2: MDHEN, SYDVKM. The input for sequencing was peripheral blood, taken on day 0 of AZD1222 vaccination. The receptor's source is an adult in good health. The rearrangement links TRBV28 to TRBJ1-5; D is possibly TRBD1 (6 bases). CDR3 residues: CASSFSGGHKPQHF. CDR3 nucleotide sequence: TGTGCCAGCAGTTTCAGTGGGGGGCATAAGCCCCAGCATTTT. Full variable domain (remainder filled in from reference TRBV28 and TRBJ1-5): DVKVTQSSRYLVKRTGEKVFLECVQDMDHENMFWYRQDPGLGLRLIYFSYDVKMKEKGDIPEGYSVSREKKERFSLILESASTNQTSMYLCASSFSGGHKPQHFGDGTRLSIL.